This T cell receptor (beta chain) was sequenced for a study of response to subunit inactivated influenza vaccine (dated by TCRdb to 2016 to 2019). About the study as a whole: The study used deep quantitative T cell receptor repertoire profiling to track responses to a trivalent subunit inactivated influenza vaccine. What the work shows at the level of the full study, not this receptor alone: The authors proposed that each seasonal influenza vaccination may bring in only a limited number of new T cells.

Library preparation used RT-PCR. Data came from an Illumina HiSeq 2500. TCRdb trimmed the raw reads at Q25, called clones with MiXCR and kept productive beta chains. Entries that share a CDR3 protein sequence are merged under the most common genes and DNA. For this sample there are a few hundred thousand distinct CDR3 sequences; about a tenth appear just once. The ten largest clones capture 12% of the sample. The time point label for this specimen denotes: approximately 40 days after influenza vaccine administration. This clonotype was seen only a few times. Its antigen is still unknown. Per-base qualities were not stored, and no clone one base away is much larger. The germline ends are 15 bases apart after V is trimmed by 6 bases and J by 7 bases. The germline V gene (reference sequence) sets CDR1 to DFQATT and CDR2 to SNEGSKA. The CDR3, from cysteine to phenylalanine, totals 12 residues. The only DNA kept is the CDR3, 36 bases in frame from the first base.

The source is a man aged 45-65 years who received an inactivated influenza vaccine. Donor details come from another sample of the same person, matched by shared clones. This chain joins TRBV20-1 to TRBJ2-5; the D segment could be TRBD2, given 5 matching bases. Here the sequenced sample was PBMCs from blood, taken roughly 46 days after vaccination. The DNA sequence reads TGCAGTGCCGAGGACTCCCTCGGGACCCAGTACTTC. Translated, it gives CSAEDSLGTQYF.